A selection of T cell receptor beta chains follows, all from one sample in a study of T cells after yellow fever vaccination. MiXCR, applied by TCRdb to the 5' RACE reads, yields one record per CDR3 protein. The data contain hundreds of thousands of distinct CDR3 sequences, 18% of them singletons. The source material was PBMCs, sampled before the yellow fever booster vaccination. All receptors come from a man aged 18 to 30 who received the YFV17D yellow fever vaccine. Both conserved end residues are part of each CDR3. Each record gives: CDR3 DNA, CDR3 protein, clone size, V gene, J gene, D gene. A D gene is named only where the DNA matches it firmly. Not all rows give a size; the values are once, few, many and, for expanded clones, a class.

DNA: TGTGCCAGCAGCCGCCGGGACAGGGGATACAATGAGCAGTTCTTC; CDR3: CASSRRDRGYNEQFF; size: -; V: TRBV12-3/TRBV12-4; J: TRBJ2-1; D: TRBD1
DNA: TGTGCCAGCAGCGTAGCTATTACTAGCACAGATACGCAGTATTTT; CDR3: CASSVAITSTDTQYF; size: few; V: TRBV9; J: TRBJ2-3; D: -
DNA: TGTGCCATCAGTGCTAATCAGGGCCCCACAGATACGCAGTATTTT; CDR3: CAISANQGPTDTQYF; size: few; V: TRBV10-3; J: TRBJ2-3; D: -
DNA: TGTGCCAGCAGCTTAGATCTACGGGGGGAGCAGTTCTTC; CDR3: CASSLDLRGEQFF; size: -; V: TRBV11-2; J: TRBJ2-1; D: -
DNA: TGTGCCAGCAGCTTAGCGCGTGGACAGGGGAGGACCGGGGAGCTGTTTTTT; CDR3: CASSLARGQGRTGELFF; size: few; V: TRBV7-2; J: TRBJ2-2; D: TRBD1
DNA: TGTGCTAGTGGTTCCACAGGGGGCGCAGGCCGTGGCTACACCTTC; CDR3: CASGSTGGAGRGYTF; size: few; V: TRBV12-5; J: TRBJ1-2; D: TRBD1
DNA: TGTGCCAGCAGCCCGCCGGGACTAGCGGGGAAAGAGACCCAGTACTTC; CDR3: CASSPPGLAGKETQYF; size: -; V: TRBV7-9; J: TRBJ2-5; D: TRBD2
DNA: TGTGCCAGCAGTTACTCGGTCCGAAGTTCGGGTCTCAACTATGGCTACACCTTC; CDR3: CASSYSVRSSGLNYGYTF; size: few; V: TRBV6-2/TRBV6-3; J: TRBJ1-2; D: -
DNA: TGCAGCGTAGGTCCCCGGGCTGGAAACATTCAGTACTTC; CDR3: CSVGPRAGNIQYF; size: -; V: TRBV29-1; J: TRBJ2-4; D: -
DNA: TGCAGCGTGGTGGGGACTAGCGAGACCGAAGAGACCCAGTACTTC; CDR3: CSVVGTSETEETQYF; size: -; V: TRBV29-1; J: TRBJ2-5; D: TRBD2
DNA: TGTGCCAGCAGCGGGCAAAACACCGGGGAGCTGTTTTTT; CDR3: CASSGQNTGELFF; size: many; V: TRBV9; J: TRBJ2-2; D: -
DNA: TGTGCCAGCAGCGTAGGCCCGCCCTATGGCTACACCTTC; CDR3: CASSVGPPYGYTF; size: -; V: TRBV12-3/TRBV12-4; J: TRBJ1-2; D: -
DNA: TGTGCCAGCAGCTCCCGGACTAGCGGTGAGCAGTTCTTC; CDR3: CASSSRTSGEQFF; size: -; V: TRBV11-2; J: TRBJ2-1; D: TRBD2
DNA: TGCAGTGCTAGAGATGCTAGCACAGATACGCAGTATTTT; CDR3: CSARDASTDTQYF; size: many; V: TRBV20-1; J: TRBJ2-3; D: -
DNA: TGTGCCTCGGGGGGACTATACAATGAGCAGTTCTTC; CDR3: CASGGLYNEQFF; size: many; V: TRBV14; J: TRBJ2-1; D: TRBD2
DNA: TGTGCTAGCAGCCTCCTAGCGGGGGGGCCCTCAGATACGCAGTATTTT; CDR3: CASSLLAGGPSDTQYF; size: -; V: TRBV7-7; J: TRBJ2-3; D: TRBD2
DNA: TGCAGTGCCTCCGAGACAATGAACACTGAAGCTTTCTTT; CDR3: CSASETMNTEAFF; size: -; V: TRBV20-1; J: TRBJ1-1; D: -
DNA: TGTGCCAGCAGTTACCCGAGACAGGGTACCCACTCTGGGGCCAACGTCCTGACTTTC; CDR3: CASSYPRQGTHSGANVLTF; size: -; V: TRBV6-2/TRBV6-3; J: TRBJ2-6; D: TRBD1
DNA: TGTGCCAGCTCACCAGGCGAGGGGAGCGGCCAGCCCCAGCATTTT; CDR3: CASSPGEGSGQPQHF; size: -; V: TRBV18; J: TRBJ1-5; D: -
DNA: TGTGCCAGCAGTGGCACGGGACAGGGCTATACCGGGGAGCTGTTTTTT; CDR3: CASSGTGQGYTGELFF; size: few; V: TRBV6-6; J: TRBJ2-2; D: TRBD1
DNA: TGTGCCAGCAGCTTTACCGGCGGGGGGGCGAAAGAGACCCAGTACTTC; CDR3: CASSFTGGGAKETQYF; size: -; V: TRBV7-9; J: TRBJ2-5; D: TRBD2
DNA: TGTGCCTGGAGTCTCGGACAGGAGCAGTACTTC; CDR3: CAWSLGQEQYF; size: -; V: TRBV30; J: TRBJ2-7; D: -
DNA: TGTGCCAGCAGCCCTAGATTCGGGACAGGGGGCTCGGATACGCAGTATTTT; CDR3: CASSPRFGTGGSDTQYF; size: few; V: TRBV7-8; J: TRBJ2-3; D: TRBD1
DNA: TGTGCCATCTCAGTTGGACAGGGCTCCGAGCAGTACTTC; CDR3: CAISVGQGSEQYF; size: few; V: TRBV19; J: TRBJ2-7; D: TRBD1
DNA: TGTGCCAGCAGCTTAGGAGTCCCAAGGGCGGGTTTAGATCAGTACTTC; CDR3: CASSLGVPRAGLDQYF; size: few; V: TRBV7-2; J: TRBJ2-4; D: -
DNA: TGTGCCTCCAGCAGGGAGATCGCTGAAGCTTTCTTT; CDR3: CASSREIAEAFF; size: many; V: TRBV2; J: TRBJ1-1; D: -
DNA: TGTGCCAGCAGCGTAGGTTCCAATCTAAACTATGGCTACACCTTC; CDR3: CASSVGSNLNYGYTF; size: -; V: TRBV9; J: TRBJ1-2; D: -